Below are 28 T cell receptor beta chains sequenced from a single sample in a study of patients and donors after allogeneic stem cell transplantation. TCRdb reprocessed the RT-PCR reads via MiXCR and lists one record per CDR3 protein. This repertoire shows about 960,000 distinct CDR3 sequences, roughly 18% found once; its top ten account for 6%. Sequencing input: blood, either unsorted or a sorted T cell fraction (not recorded which). Source of these receptors: a human donor who was either an allogeneic HSCT recipient or a stem cell or donor lymphocyte infusion donor (not recorded which). It is not recorded whose cells these are; they may come from a transplant donor.

A few counts support this clonotype. The chain uses TRBV27 and TRBJ2-7; 10 nucleotides agree with TRBD1. The V gene end was trimmed by 8 bases and the J gene end by 6 bases; junction bases not matched to a gene: 7. The CDR3 spans 13 residues. CDR1 and CDR2 from the germline V gene are MNHEY and SMNVEV (reference sequence). The DNA for the CDR3 is TGTGCCAGCGCGTGGACAGGGGGTCCCGAGCAGTACTTC. Translating gives CASAWTGGPEQYF.

This chain connects TRBV2 to TRBJ1-2, with a weak D call TRBD1 (5 bases). Germline V lookup: CDR1 SNHLY, CDR2 FYNNEI. This CDR3 is 13 amino acids long. The V and J ends lost 7 bases and 4 bases respectively, with 13 bases between them. In DNA form, the CDR3 reads TGTGCCAGCACCAGGGACGGAACCTATGGCTACACCTTC. It is translated as CASTRDGTYGYTF.

This clonotype was seen ten or more times. The chain joins TRBV7-8 to TRBJ1-2; TRBD1 matches 9 bases. This CDR3 region has 14 residues. V lost 4 bases, J lost 2 bases, and 2 bases stayed unmatched. Per the germline V gene, CDR1 is SGHVS and CDR2 is FQNEAQ. The CDR3 region is CASSSGTGNYGYTF. The CDR3 DNA sequence: TGTGCCAGCAGCTCCGGGACAGGGAACTATGGCTACACCTTC.

This clonotype has only a few counts. The chain recombines TRBV20-1 with TRBJ2-1, with 10 bases matching TRBD2. The CDR3 length is 14 residues. V shed 3 bases, J shed 6 bases, and the junction held 5 bases outside the gene matches. CDR1 is DFQATT and CDR2 is SNEGSKA in the germline V gene (reference sequence). Here the CDR3 DNA reads TGCAGTGCTAGTAAGCGGGAGGGTCGCAATGAGCAGTTCTTC. This translates into CSASKREGRNEQFF.

This clonotype was detected a few times. This chain links TRBV19 with TRBJ2-1; 7 bases line up with TRBD2. Germline V gene data show CDR1 as LNHDA and CDR2 as SQIVND (reference sequence). The CDR3 contains 16 residues. With V trimmed by 1 base and J by 7 bases, 10 bases remained unmatched. The CDR3 DNA reads TGTGCCAGTAGTATAGGGGGGAGGGCCCACAAAAATGAGCAGTTCTTC. Amino acid sequence: CASSIGGRAHKNEQFF.

There are a few counts of this clonotype. The V gene is TRBV29-1, the J gene TRBJ2-5; D might be TRBD2 (6 bases). This CDR3 spans 12 amino acids. The V gene's germline CDR1 is SQVTM and CDR2 ANQGSEA. The ends were cut back, 7 bases at V and 4 bases at J, with 13 bases in the middle. As DNA, the CDR3 is TGCAGCGGCCTGGGGGGAGGAGAGACCCAGTACTTC. Protein product: CSGLGGGETQYF.

The chain is built from TRBV6-2 or TRBV6-3 and TRBJ2-5, with no clear D. V dropped 2 bases and J dropped 8 bases, with 6 bases sitting between them. The CDR3 is 11 residues long. The germline gives CDR1 MNHEY, CDR2 SVGEGT. CDR3: CASSYMLTQYF. The CDR3 DNA reads TGTGCCAGCAGTTACATGTTAACCCAGTACTTC.

V is TRBV29-1 and J is TRBJ2-5, with 7 bases identical to TRBD1. The CDR3 extends over 18 amino acids. The V and J ends lost 0 bases and 2 bases, in that order; junction bases with no gene match: 15. Germline CDR1 SQVTM, CDR2 ANQGSEA. CDR3 in amino acids: CSVEDATDTTGWQETQYF. The CDR3 DNA reads as TGCAGCGTTGAAGACGCCACCGATACGACAGGGTGGCAAGAGACCCAGTACTTC.

The rearrangement joins TRBV6-2 or TRBV6-3 to TRBJ2-3; perhaps TRBD1 as D (5 bases). V lost 2 bases to trimming and J lost 3 bases, with 12 bases between them. The length of the CDR3 is 15 residues. The V gene's germline CDR1 is MNHEY and CDR2 SVGEGT. CDR3 in amino acids: CASSYGKRGTDTQYF. Here the CDR3 DNA reads TGTGCCAGCAGTTACGGCAAAAGGGGAACAGATACGCAGTATTTT.

This clonotype was counted only a few times. V is TRBV7-9 and J is TRBJ2-7; perhaps TRBD1 as D (6 bases). This CDR3 is built from 15 residues. The V gene lost 5 bases and the J gene lost 1 base, with 15 bases spanning the gap. Germline V gives CDR1 SEHNR, CDR2 FQNEAQ (reference sequence). The CDR3 sequence: CASSVPGRGSYEQYF. Written as DNA, the CDR3 is TGTGCCAGCAGCGTTCCCGGTAGGGGGTCCTACGAGCAGTACTTC.

The CDR3 loop is CASSLIRGSNQPQHF. The CDR3 region has the DNA TGTGCCAGCAGCTTGATCCGCGGGAGCAATCAGCCCCAGCATTTT. V is TRBV5-8 and J is TRBJ1-5; D is undetermined. Germline CDR1 SGHTS, CDR2 YDEGEE. V was trimmed by 1 base and J by 1 base, leaving 9 bases between them. The CDR3 is 15 residues long. The full variable domain, with the rest looked up from reference TRBV5-8 and TRBJ1-5, is EAGVTQSPTHLIKTRGQQATLRCSPISGHTSVYWYQQALGLGLQFLLWYDEGEERNRGNFPPRFSGRQFPNYSSELNVNALELEDSALYLCASSLIRGSNQPQHFGDGTRLSIL.

This clonotype was counted a few times. The V and J genes are TRBV12-3 or TRBV12-4 and TRBJ2-2; D is unresolved. With 8 bases removed from V and 3 bases from J, the gap between germline ends came to 16 bases. This CDR3 has 15 amino acids. The CDR3 spells CASWDEEIDTGELFF. In nucleotides, the CDR3 is TGTGCCAGCTGGGATGAAGAGATAGACACCGGGGAGCTGTTTTTT.

J is TRBJ2-1 and V is TRBV20-1, with TRBD2 matching over 10 bases. The junction had 6 bases not matched to a gene; V was cut back by 6 bases and J by 1 base. The germline V gene has CDR1 DFQATT and CDR2 SNEGSKA (reference sequence). The CDR3 is made up of 15 amino acids. DNA of the CDR3: TGCAGTGCGGAGCGGGGGGGCTGGTCCTACAATGAGCAGTTCTTC. Translated: CSAERGGWSYNEQFF.

J is TRBJ2-7 and V is TRBV11-1; 8 bases map to TRBD1. CDR3 length: 15 residues. J lost 5 bases, V lost 1 base, and 7 bases had no gene match. Per germline, CDR1 SGHAT and CDR2 FQDESV (reference sequence). CDR3 bases: TGTGCCAGCAGCTTAGGGACAGGGTTTATGGACGAGCAGTACTTC. As protein: CASSLGTGFMDEQYF.

This clonotype showed up many times. The V gene is TRBV5-1, the J gene TRBJ2-7; D possibly uses TRBD1 or TRBD2 (5 bases each). The CDR3 has 13 residues. The V and J ends lost 8 bases and 2 bases respectively, with 14 bases between them. CDR1 and CDR2 from the germline V gene are SGHRS and YFSETQ. The CDR3 nucleotides read TGCGCCAGTGGCCGGGACGGGACCTACGAGCAGTACTTC. Its protein product is CASGRDGTYEQYF.

The genes are TRBV20-1 and TRBJ2-7; the match to TRBD1 covers 7 bases. The CDR3 extends over 14 amino acids. Germline CDR1 DFQATT, CDR2 SNEGSKA (reference sequence). The V gene end was trimmed by 6 bases and the J gene end by 0 bases; junction bases not matched to a gene: 8. CDR3 nucleotides: TGCAGTGCGCCTGGGACAGTGAGCTCCTACGAGCAGTACTTC. Translation gives CSAPGTVSSYEQYF.

The rearrangement uses TRBV13 and TRBJ1-1; 8 bases fit TRBD1. Germline CDR1 and CDR2: PRHDT and FYEKMQ (reference sequence). Trimming removed 2 bases from V and 1 base from J; junction bases left unmatched: 3. The length of the CDR3 is 15 residues. The CDR3 loop is CASSLMTGENTEAFF. The CDR3 DNA is TGTGCCAGCAGCTTAATGACAGGGGAGAACACTGAAGCTTTCTTT.

This clonotype has more than one count but fewer than ten. The gene calls are TRBV6-1 and TRBJ2-1, with D unclear. Germline V gene data show CDR1 as MNHNS and CDR2 as SASEGT. CDR3 size: 13 residues. The V and J ends lost 5 bases and 6 bases respectively, with 11 bases between them. Here the CDR3 reads CASSPLGLNEQFF. The CDR3 region has the DNA TGTGCCAGCAGTCCCCTTGGTCTCAATGAGCAGTTCTTC.

V is TRBV10-3 and J is TRBJ2-2; the match to TRBD2 covers 10 bases. The CDR3 is 16 amino acids. Germline CDR1 ENHRY, CDR2 SYGVKD. The V and J ends lost 6 bases and 2 bases, in that order; junction bases with no gene match: 6. The CDR3 sequence is CAISQTSGLNTGELFF. The CDR3 region has the DNA TGTGCCATCAGCCAGACTAGCGGGCTTAACACCGGGGAGCTGTTTTTT.

V usage is TRBV20-1 and J usage is TRBJ2-1; 12 bases map to TRBD1. The germline V gene encodes CDR1 DFQATT and CDR2 SNEGSKA (reference sequence). CDR3 length: 15 residues. V was pared by 6 bases and J by 9 bases, with 12 bases of the junction left unmatched. CDR3 sequence reads: CSARTGTGGYGEQFF. CDR3 DNA sequence: TGCAGTGCCCGGACCGGGACAGGGGGCTATGGTGAGCAGTTCTTC.

The chain is built from TRBV20-1 and TRBJ2-6; tentatively, D is TRBD2 (5 bases). The CDR3 sequence is 16 residues long. V gave up 2 bases and J gave up 4 bases, with 15 bases separating them. Germline V gives CDR1 DFQATT, CDR2 SNEGSKA (reference sequence). The CDR3 here is CSARPGFPQGANVLTF. The CDR3, as DNA: TGCAGTGCTAGACCGGGGTTTCCACAGGGGGCCAACGTCCTGACTTTC.

The genes are TRBV23-1 and TRBJ2-3; possibly TRBD1 for D (5 bases). TRBV23-1 is an ORF for which the function is uncertain. The CDR3 is 12 amino acids. The CDR3 region has the DNA TGCAGCAAAAGCAGGGACACAGATACGCAGTATTTT. This encodes CSKSRDTDTQYF.

The rearrangement uses TRBV12-3 or TRBV12-4 and TRBJ2-7; 13 nucleotides match TRBD2. V dropped 6 bases and J dropped 2; count of bases not matched to a gene: 4. There are 15 residues in the CDR3. CDR3 loop: CASRPLAGGPYEQYF. Written as DNA, the CDR3 is TGTGCCAGCAGGCCACTAGCGGGAGGGCCCTACGAGCAGTACTTC.

V gene TRBV6-5 combines with J gene TRBJ1-5, with no clear D. The germline V gene has CDR1 MNHEY and CDR2 SVGAGI. Trimming pared 3 bases from V and 2 bases from J, leaving 14 bases between. This CDR3 is built from 16 residues. CDR3 DNA sequence: TGTGCCAGCAGTTATAGACCCCTGCAGGGCAATCAGCCCCAGCATTTT. Encoded protein: CASSYRPLQGNQPQHF.

This clonotype was counted between two and nine times. The chain recombines TRBV5-1 with TRBJ2-7; D uncertain. There are 13 residues in the CDR3. Between the trimmed V and J ends, which lost 3 bases and 3 bases, there was a span of 10 bases. The germline gives CDR1 SGHRS, CDR2 YFSETQ. The chain's CDR3 is CASSSTDDYEQYF. As DNA, the CDR3 is TGCGCCAGCAGCTCGACGGATGACTACGAGCAGTACTTC.

V is TRBV5-1 and J is TRBJ1-1, with D hard to call. CDR3 length: 15 amino acids. The germline gives CDR1 SGHRS, CDR2 YFSETQ. The V end was cut by 4 bases, the J end by 6 bases, with 19 bases between. CDR3 residues: CASSVGPQNGPEAFF. CDR3 nucleotide sequence: TGCGCCAGCAGCGTAGGGCCGCAGAACGGCCCTGAAGCTTTCTTT.

The table lists this clonotype with a few counts. The chain joins TRBV9 to TRBJ2-1; 9 nucleotides line up with TRBD2. Trimming cost V 3 bases and J 8 bases; bases outside gene matches: 9. The CDR3 sequence is 15 residues long. CDR1 is SGDLS and CDR2 is YYNGEE in the germline V gene. CDR3 region: CASSARGGSDHEQFF. The CDR3 region has the DNA TGTGCCAGCAGCGCGCGGGGGGGCTCTGACCATGAGCAGTTCTTC.

This clonotype was counted ten times or more. The rearrangement joins TRBV11-1 to TRBJ2-1, with unresolved D. The germline CDR1 and CDR2 sequences are SGHAT and FQDESV (reference sequence). The CDR3 sequence is 11 residues long. V lost 5 bases and J lost 8, with 7 bases in between. The DNA for the CDR3 is TGTGCCAGCAGCCCGGGTCATGAGCAGTTCTTC. Its protein is CASSPGHEQFF.